Sequencing of this T cell receptor (beta chain) was carried out in a study of T cells in Graves' hyperthyroidism and ophthalmopathy. Germline loops: CDR1 SGHVS, CDR2 FNYEAQ. This CDR3 contains 15 residues. Amplification of TCR beta CDR3 regions used RNA as the template. During a first-round RT-PCR of the TCR CDR3, the HTBI primer set was used. TCRdb called the multiplex PCR reads again in MiXCR, with one record for every CDR3 protein. The table records just under 750,000 distinct CDR3 sequences, 35% of them present only once. In regard to this clonotype: Its antigen is still unknown. The junction does not match germline at one end; this may be a read error.

Notes on the study in general: Ophthalmopathy got predicted by the model a median around 6.8 months before its onset. From stable hyperthyroidism, ophthalmopathy was set apart by a 13 V-J model.

The specimen was blood. The chain joins TRBV7-6 to TRBJ1-5; D remains unclear. This TCR derives from a woman in her 40s with Graves' hyperthyroidism. CDR3: CASSLVGLAGETQHF. The CDR3 bases are TGTGCTAGCAGCTTAGTCGGACTAGCAGGAGAGACCCAGCATTTT.